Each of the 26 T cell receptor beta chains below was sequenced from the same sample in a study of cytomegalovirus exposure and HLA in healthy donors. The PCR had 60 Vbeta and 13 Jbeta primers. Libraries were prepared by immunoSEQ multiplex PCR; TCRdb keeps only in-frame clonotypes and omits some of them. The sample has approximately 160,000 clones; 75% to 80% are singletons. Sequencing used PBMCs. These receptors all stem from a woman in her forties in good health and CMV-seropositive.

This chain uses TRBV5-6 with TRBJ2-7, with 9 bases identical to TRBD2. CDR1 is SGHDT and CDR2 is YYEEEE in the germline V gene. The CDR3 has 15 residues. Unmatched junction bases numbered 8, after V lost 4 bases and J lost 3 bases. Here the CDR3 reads CASSSVAGVIYEQYF. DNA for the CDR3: TGTGCCAGCAGCAGCGTAGCGGGAGTTATCTACGAGCAGTACTTC. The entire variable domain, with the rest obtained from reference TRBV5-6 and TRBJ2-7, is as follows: DAGVTQSPTHLIKTRGQQVTLRCSPKSGHDTVSWYQQALGQGPQFIFQYYEEEERQRGNFPDRFSGHQFPNYSSELNVNALLLGDSALYLCASSSVAGVIYEQYFGPGTRLTVT.

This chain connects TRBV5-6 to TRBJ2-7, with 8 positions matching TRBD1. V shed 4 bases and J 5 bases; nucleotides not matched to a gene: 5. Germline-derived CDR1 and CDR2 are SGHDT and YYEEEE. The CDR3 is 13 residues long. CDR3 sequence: CASSRTGIDEQYF. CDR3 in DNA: TGTGCCAGCAGCCGGACAGGGATCGACGAGCAGTACTTC.

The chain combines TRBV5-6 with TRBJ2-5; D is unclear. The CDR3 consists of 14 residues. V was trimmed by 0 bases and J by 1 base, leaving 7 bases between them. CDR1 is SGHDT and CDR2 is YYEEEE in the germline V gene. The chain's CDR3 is CASSLGLLQETQYF. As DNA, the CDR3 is TGTGCCAGCAGCTTGGGACTTCTCCAAGAGACCCAGTACTTC.

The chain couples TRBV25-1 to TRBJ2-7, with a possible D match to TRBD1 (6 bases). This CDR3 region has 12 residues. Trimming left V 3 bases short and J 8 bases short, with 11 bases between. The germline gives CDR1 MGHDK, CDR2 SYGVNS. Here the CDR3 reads CASSDLGGQQYF. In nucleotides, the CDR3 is TGTGCCAGCAGTGATCTAGGGGGACAGCAGTACTTC.

The CDR3, as DNA: TGTGCCAGTAGGACGACAGGGAACTCCTACGAGCAGTACTTC. Protein product: CASRTTGNSYEQYF. The chain employs TRBV19 and TRBJ2-7; 7 nucleotides line up with TRBD1. The germline CDR1 and CDR2 sequences are LNHDA and SQIVND (reference sequence). The CDR3 has 14 residues. Unmatched junction bases numbered 5, after V lost 6 bases and J lost 0 bases.

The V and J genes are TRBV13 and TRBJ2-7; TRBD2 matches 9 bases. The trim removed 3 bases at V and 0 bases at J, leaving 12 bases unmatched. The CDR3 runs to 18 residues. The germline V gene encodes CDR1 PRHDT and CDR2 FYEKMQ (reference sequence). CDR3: CASSLGTIAGASSYEQYF. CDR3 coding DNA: TGTGCCAGCAGCTTGGGTACTATAGCGGGAGCCTCCTCCTACGAGCAGTACTTC. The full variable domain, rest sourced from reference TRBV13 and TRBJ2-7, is AAGVIQSPRHLIKEKRETATLKCYPIPRHDTVYWYQQGPGQDPQFLISFYEKMQSDKGSIPDRFSAQQFSDYHSELNMSSLELGDSALYFCASSLGTIAGASSYEQYFGPGTRLTVT.

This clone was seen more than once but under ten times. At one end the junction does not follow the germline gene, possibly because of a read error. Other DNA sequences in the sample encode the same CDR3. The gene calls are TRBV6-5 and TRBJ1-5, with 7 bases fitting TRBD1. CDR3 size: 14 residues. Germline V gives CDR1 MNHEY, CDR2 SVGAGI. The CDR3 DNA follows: TGTGCCAGCACAGAAACAGGGGAAAGTCAGCCCCAGCACTTT. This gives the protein CASTETGESQPQHF.

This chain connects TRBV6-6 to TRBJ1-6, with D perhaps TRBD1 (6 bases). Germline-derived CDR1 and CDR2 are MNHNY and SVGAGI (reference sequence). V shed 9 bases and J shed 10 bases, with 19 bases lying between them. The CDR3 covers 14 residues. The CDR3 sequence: CASTIREGGSPLHF. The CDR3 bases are TGTGCCAGTACCATAAGGGAGGGGGGATCACCCCTCCACTTT.

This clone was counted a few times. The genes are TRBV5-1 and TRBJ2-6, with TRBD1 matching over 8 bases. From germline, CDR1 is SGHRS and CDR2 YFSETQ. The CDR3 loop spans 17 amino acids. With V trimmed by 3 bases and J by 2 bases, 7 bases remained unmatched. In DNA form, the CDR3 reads TGCGCCAGCAGCTCTGACAGGGGAGTAGCTGGGGCCAACGTCCTGACTTTC. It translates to CASSSDRGVAGANVLTF.

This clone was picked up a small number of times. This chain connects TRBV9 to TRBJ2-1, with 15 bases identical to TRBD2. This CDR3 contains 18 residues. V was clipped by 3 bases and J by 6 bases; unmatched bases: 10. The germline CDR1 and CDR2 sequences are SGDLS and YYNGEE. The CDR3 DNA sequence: TGTGCCAGCAGCGCGCTTGGACTAGCGGGGGGGCTGGGCAATGAGCAGTTCTTC. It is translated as CASSALGLAGGLGNEQFF.

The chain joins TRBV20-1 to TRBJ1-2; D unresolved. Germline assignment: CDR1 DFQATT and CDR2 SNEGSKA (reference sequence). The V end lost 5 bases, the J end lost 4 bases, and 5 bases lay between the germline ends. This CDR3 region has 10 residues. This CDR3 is CSAGTYGYTF. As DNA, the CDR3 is TGCAGTGCTGGCACCTATGGCTACACCTTC.

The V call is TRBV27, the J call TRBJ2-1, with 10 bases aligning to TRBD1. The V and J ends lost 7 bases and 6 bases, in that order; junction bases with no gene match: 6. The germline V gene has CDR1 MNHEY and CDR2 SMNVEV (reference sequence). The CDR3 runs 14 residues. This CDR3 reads CASNTWTGGNEQFF. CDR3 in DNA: TGTGCCAGCAACACCTGGACAGGGGGCAATGAGCAGTTCTTC.

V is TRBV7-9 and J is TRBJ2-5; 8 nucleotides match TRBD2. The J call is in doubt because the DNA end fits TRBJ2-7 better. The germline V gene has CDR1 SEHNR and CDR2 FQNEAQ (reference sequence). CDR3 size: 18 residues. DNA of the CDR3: TGTGCCAGCAGCTTAAAGGGGTCTAGCGGGTCTAGCTCCTACGAGCAGTACTTC. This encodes CASSLKGSSGSSSYEQYF.

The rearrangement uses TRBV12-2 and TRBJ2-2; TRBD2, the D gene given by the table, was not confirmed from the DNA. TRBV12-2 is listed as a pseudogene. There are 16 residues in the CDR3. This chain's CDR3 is CASRLANGGNTGELFF. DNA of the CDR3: TGTGCAAGTCGCTTAGCGAACGGAGGGAACACCGGGGAGCTGTTTTTT.

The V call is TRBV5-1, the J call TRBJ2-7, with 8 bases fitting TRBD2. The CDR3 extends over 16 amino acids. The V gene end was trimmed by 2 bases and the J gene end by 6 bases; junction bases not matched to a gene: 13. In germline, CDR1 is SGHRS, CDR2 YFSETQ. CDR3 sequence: CASSFSLASGQSEQYF. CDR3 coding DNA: TGCGCCAGCAGCTTCTCTCTCGCTAGCGGGCAGTCCGAGCAGTACTTC.

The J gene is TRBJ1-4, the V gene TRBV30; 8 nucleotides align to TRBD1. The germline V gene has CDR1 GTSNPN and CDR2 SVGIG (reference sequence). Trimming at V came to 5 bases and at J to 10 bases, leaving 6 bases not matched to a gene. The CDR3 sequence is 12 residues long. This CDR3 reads CAWGNRGGKLFF. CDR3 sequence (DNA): TGTGCCTGGGGAAACAGGGGGGGAAAACTGTTTTTT.

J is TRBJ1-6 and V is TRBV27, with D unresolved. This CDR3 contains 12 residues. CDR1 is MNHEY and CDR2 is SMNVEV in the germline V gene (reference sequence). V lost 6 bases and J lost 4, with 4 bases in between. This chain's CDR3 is CASSPYNSPLHF. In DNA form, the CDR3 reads TGTGCCAGCAGCCCATATAATTCACCCCTCCACTTT.

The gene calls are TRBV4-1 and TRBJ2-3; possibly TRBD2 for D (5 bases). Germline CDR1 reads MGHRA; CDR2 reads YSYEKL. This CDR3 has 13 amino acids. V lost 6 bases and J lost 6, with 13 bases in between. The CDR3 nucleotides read TGCGCCAGCAGTCCCGATTTAGCGGATACGCAGTATTTT. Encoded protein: CASSPDLADTQYF.

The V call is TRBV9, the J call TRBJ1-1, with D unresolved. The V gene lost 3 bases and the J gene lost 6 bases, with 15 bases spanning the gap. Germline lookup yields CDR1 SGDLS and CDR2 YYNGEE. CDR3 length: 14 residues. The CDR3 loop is CASSEVSLLPEAFF. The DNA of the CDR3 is TGTGCCAGCAGCGAAGTAAGCCTCTTGCCTGAAGCTTTCTTT.

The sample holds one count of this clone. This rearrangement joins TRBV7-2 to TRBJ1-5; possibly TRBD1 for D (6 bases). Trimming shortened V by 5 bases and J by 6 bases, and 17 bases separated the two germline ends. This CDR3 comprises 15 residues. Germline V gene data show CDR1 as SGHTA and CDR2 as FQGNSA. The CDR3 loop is CASSPGTPRGQPQHF. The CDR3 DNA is TGTGCCAGCAGCCCCGGGACACCCAGGGGTCAGCCCCAGCATTTT. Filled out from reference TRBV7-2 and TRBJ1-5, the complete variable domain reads GAGVSQSPSNKVTEKGKDVELRCDPISGHTALYWYRQSLGQGLEFLIYFQGNSAPDKSGLPSDRFSAERTGGSVSTLTIQRTQQEDSAVYLCASSPGTPRGQPQHFGDGTRLSIL.

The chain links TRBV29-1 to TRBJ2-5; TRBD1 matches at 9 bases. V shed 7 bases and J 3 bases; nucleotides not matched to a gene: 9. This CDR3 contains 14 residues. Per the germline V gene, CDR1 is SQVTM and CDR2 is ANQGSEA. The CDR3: CSGGFRDREETQYF. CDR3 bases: TGCAGCGGCGGATTCCGGGACAGGGAAGAGACCCAGTACTTC.

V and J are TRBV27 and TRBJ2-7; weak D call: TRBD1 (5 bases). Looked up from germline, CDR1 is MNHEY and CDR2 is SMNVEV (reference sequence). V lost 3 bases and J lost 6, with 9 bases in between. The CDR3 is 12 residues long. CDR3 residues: CASSFTGSEQYF. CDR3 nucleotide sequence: TGTGCCAGCAGTTTTACAGGTTCCGAGCAGTACTTC.

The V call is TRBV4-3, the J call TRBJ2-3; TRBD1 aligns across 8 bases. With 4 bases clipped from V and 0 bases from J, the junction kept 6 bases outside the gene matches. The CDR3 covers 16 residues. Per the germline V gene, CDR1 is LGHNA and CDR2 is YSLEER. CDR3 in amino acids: CASSLSDRDSTDTQYF. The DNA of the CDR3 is TGCGCCAGCAGCCTATCGGACAGGGATAGCACAGATACGCAGTATTTT.

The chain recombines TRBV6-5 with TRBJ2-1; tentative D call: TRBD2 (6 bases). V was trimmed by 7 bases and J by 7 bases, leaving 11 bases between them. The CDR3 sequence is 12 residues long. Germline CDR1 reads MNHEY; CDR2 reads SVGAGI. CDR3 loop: CASIAGQNEQFF. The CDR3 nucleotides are TGTGCCAGCATTGCGGGGCAAAATGAGCAGTTCTTC.

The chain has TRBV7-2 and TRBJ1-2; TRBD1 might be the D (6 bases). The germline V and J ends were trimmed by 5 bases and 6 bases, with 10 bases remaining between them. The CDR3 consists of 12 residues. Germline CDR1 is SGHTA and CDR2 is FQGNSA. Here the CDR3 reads CASSAYRDGYTF. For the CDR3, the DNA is TGTGCCAGCAGCGCTTACAGGGATGGCTACACCTTC.

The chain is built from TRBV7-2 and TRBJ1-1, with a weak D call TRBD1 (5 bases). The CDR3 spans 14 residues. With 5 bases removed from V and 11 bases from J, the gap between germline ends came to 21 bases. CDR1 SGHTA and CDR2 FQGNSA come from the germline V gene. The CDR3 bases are TGTGCCAGCAGCGCATCACCGCGGGGGGTAGGGGCTTTCTTT. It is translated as CASSASPRGVGAFF.